The 15 T cell receptor beta chains reported below all come from one sample, sequenced in a study of breast tumors, draining lymph nodes, adjacent tissues. Breast cancer patients provided tissue from their axillary draining lymph nodes. TCRdb redid the calling of the multiplex PCR reads with MiXCR, one entry per CDR3 protein. The repertoire consists of 150,000 to 200,000 distinct CDR3 sequences, with over 25% occurring once and the leading ten covering around 4.5%. Material: axillary lymph node tissue. These receptors came from a female donor with breast cancer. Some clones in this sample may be carry-over from other donors' samples.

The chain uses TRBV29-1 and TRBJ2-5; 8 nucleotides match TRBD1. V shed 3 bases and J 5 bases; nucleotides not matched to a gene: 17. In germline, CDR1 is SQVTM, CDR2 ANQGSEA. The CDR3 consists of 17 residues. CDR3: CSVDMTGASTDTETQYF. DNA of the CDR3: TGCAGCGTTGACATGACAGGGGCGAGCACAGATACGGAGACCCAGTACTTC.

This clonotype came up a few times. This sequence may be a read error, since a much larger clone differs from it by one base. The CDR3 carries no conserved terminal phenylalanine or tryptophan, so it likely arises from a read error. DNA for the CDR3: TGCAGTGCTAGGGACACGGATTACACAGATACGCAGTATCTT. This encodes CSARDTDYTDTQYL. This rearrangement joins TRBV20-1 to TRBJ2-3; D perhaps matches TRBD1 (5 bases). The length of the CDR3 is 14 residues. Germline V gene lookup returns CDR1 DFQATT and CDR2 SNEGSKA (reference sequence). Trimming took off 3 bases at V and 2 bases at J, with 12 bases between the two ends.

This clonotype was seen ten or more times. This chain connects TRBV20-1 to TRBJ2-3; TRBD2 matches at 10 bases. Germline V gene data show CDR1 as DFQATT and CDR2 as SNEGSKA (reference sequence). This CDR3 comprises 13 residues. Trimming removed 6 bases from V and 6 bases from J; junction bases left unmatched: 6. The CDR3: CSAPSGRMDTQYF. CDR3 DNA sequence: TGCAGTGCCCCTAGCGGGAGAATGGATACGCAGTATTTT.

The table lists this clonotype with many counts. The chain combines TRBV20-1 with TRBJ2-5, with a tentative D call TRBD1 (5 bases). Germline CDR1 is DFQATT and CDR2 is SNEGSKA (reference sequence). This CDR3 has 11 residues. The V gene lost 5 bases and the J gene lost 5 bases, with 9 bases spanning the gap. The CDR3 region is CSAWTTETQYF. CDR3 DNA: TGCAGTGCTTGGACAACGGAGACCCAGTACTTC.

The V gene is TRBV27, the J gene TRBJ2-3; D is possibly TRBD1 or TRBD2 (5 bases each). Germline CDR1 and CDR2: MNHEY and SMNVEV (reference sequence). V lost 1 base to trimming and J lost 0 bases, with 14 bases between them. CDR3 length: 17 residues. CDR3 residues: CASSLWALGASTDTQYF. CDR3 bases: TGTGCCAGCAGTTTATGGGCCCTCGGGGCTAGCACAGATACGCAGTATTTT.

Notes on this clonotype: The CDR3 carries no conserved terminal phenylalanine or tryptophan, so it likely arises from a read error. The chain joins TRBV5-4 to TRBJ1-1; D remains ambiguous. V was cut by 0 bases and J by 6 bases, with 6 bases left in between. The CDR3 has 12 amino acids. Germline CDR1 is SGHNT and CDR2 is YYREEE (reference sequence). The CDR3 DNA follows: TGTGCCAGCAGCTTGGGGGTGTCTGAAGCTTTCCTT. Its protein is CASSLGVSEAFL.

About this clonotype: Possible read error: a much larger clone is one base away. V is TRBV7-2 and J is TRBJ1-2; maybe TRBD1 (6 bases). Germline assignment: CDR1 SGHTA and CDR2 FQGNSA. The CDR3 consists of 15 residues. The CDR3 bases are TGTGCCGGCAGCTTCGACAGGAGGGCTAACTATGGCTACCCCTTC. This translates into CAGSFDRRANYGYPF.

Many counts were recorded for this clonotype. The V gene is TRBV7-2, the J gene TRBJ1-2, with D perhaps matching TRBD1 (5 bases). The CDR3 loop spans 14 amino acids. Germline CDR1 is SGHTA and CDR2 is FQGNSA. The V and J ends lost 1 base and 7 bases respectively, with 13 bases between them. CDR3 protein: CASSLVIAGFGYTF. The CDR3, as DNA: TGTGCCAGCAGCTTAGTGATCGCAGGGTTTGGCTACACCTTC.

This clonotype was detected only a few times. A much larger clone differs from this one at a single base, so this may be a read error. This sequence joins TRBV20-1 and TRBJ2-3, with TRBD2 matching 11 bases. CDR1 and CDR2 from the germline V gene are DFQATT and SNEGSKA (reference sequence). This CDR3 region has 15 residues. The ends lost 5 bases at V and 6 bases at J; junction bases unmatched: 10. The CDR3 DNA reads as TGCAGTGCTGGTACCGGGACTAGCGGTGCGGATACGCAGTATTTT. Protein: CSAGTGTSGADTQYF.

This clonotype was detected many times. The CDR3 DNA sequence: TGTGCCACCAGTGATCCTGGTCAGCGAGGCGGGGAGCTGTTTTTT. Its translation: CATSDPGQRGGELFF. The chain links TRBV24-1 to TRBJ2-2; no clear D. This CDR3 spans 15 amino acids. Germline CDR1 and CDR2: KGHDR and SFDVKD. Trimming removed 3 bases from V and 7 bases from J, with 14 bases in between.

This chain joins TRBV20-1 and TRBJ1-1; 8 bases agree with TRBD1. The V gene end was trimmed by 5 bases and the J gene end by 4 bases; junction bases not matched to a gene: 9. The germline V gene encodes CDR1 DFQATT and CDR2 SNEGSKA (reference sequence). The CDR3 is 14 residues long. The CDR3 reads CSAEDRGTVTEAFF. The CDR3, as DNA: TGCAGTGCTGAAGACAGGGGCACGGTCACTGAAGCTTTCTTT.

The chain joins TRBV7-2 to TRBJ1-2; D gene ambiguous. V lost 3 bases and J 4 bases, leaving 9 bases between the germline ends. Germline lookup yields CDR1 SGHTA and CDR2 FQGNSA. This CDR3 region has 13 residues. CDR3 sequence reads: CASSLGKGYGYTF. In DNA form, the CDR3 reads TGTGCCAGCAGCTTGGGCAAAGGCTATGGCTACACCTTC.

As concerns this clonotype: This may arise from a read error, as a much more abundant clone is one base away. DNA of the CDR3: TGCAGTGCTACCCCAACTAGCGGGAGGGCGGTTGAGCAGTTCTTC. It codes for CSATPTSGRAVEQFF. V gene TRBV20-1 combines with J gene TRBJ2-1; 13 bases map to TRBD2. The CDR3 consists of 15 residues. Germline V gene lookup returns CDR1 DFQATT and CDR2 SNEGSKA (reference sequence). V shed 4 bases and J 9 bases; nucleotides not matched to a gene: 9.

V and J are TRBV7-9 and TRBJ2-3; TRBD2 agrees at 7 bases. In germline, CDR1 is SEHNR, CDR2 FQNEAQ (reference sequence). J lost 2 bases, V lost 7 bases, and 12 bases had no gene match. The CDR3 totals 16 residues. In DNA, the CDR3 is TGTGCCAGCACCCCCGCGGGGGTGGGGGACACAGATACGCAGTATTTT. It yields the protein CASTPAGVGDTDTQYF.

V usage is TRBV7-9 and J usage is TRBJ1-1; perhaps TRBD1 as D (6 bases). CDR3 length equals 14 residues. The V end was cut by 5 bases, the J end by 1 base, with 11 bases between. Germline-derived CDR1 and CDR2 are SEHNR and FQNEAQ (reference sequence). In DNA, the CDR3 is TGTGCCAGCAGCGGGGACACAAAGAACACTGAAGCTTTCTTT. It codes for CASSGDTKNTEAFF.